This T cell receptor (beta chain) appears in the sequencing data of a study of blood T cell repertoires in COVID-19. Measured with immunoSEQ multiplex PCR; TCRdb has only the in-frame clones, and not every one. Here the sample spans a few hundred thousand clones, under 90% being singletons. The sequencing sample was made of PBMCs or T cells enriched from blood (not recorded which). The TCR sequence derives from a woman aged 55 to 70 who had recovered from COVID-19.

The CDR3 DNA sequence: TGCAGCGTTGTAGCAACAGGGCGAGTAAGTGAGCAGTTCTTC. Protein sequence: CSVVATGRVSEQFF. This rearrangement joins TRBV29-1 to TRBJ2-1, with D possibly TRBD1 on 6 matching bases. V was pared by 4 bases and J by 9 bases, with 19 bases between. The length of the CDR3 is 14 residues. Germline lookup yields CDR1 SQVTM and CDR2 ANQGSEA.